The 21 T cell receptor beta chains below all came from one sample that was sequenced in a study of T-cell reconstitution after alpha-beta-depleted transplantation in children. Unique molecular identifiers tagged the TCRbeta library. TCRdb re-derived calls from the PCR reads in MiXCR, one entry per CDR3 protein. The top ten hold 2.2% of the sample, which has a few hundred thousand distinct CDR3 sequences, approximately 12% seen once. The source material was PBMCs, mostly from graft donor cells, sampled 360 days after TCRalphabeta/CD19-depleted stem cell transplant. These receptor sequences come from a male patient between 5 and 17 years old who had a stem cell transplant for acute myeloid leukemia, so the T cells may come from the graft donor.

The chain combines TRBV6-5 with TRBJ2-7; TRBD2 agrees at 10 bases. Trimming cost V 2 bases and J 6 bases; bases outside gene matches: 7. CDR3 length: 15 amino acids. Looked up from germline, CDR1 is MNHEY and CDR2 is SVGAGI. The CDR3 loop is CASSYRGLAPLEQYF. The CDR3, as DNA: TGTGCCAGCAGTTACCGGGGACTAGCGCCACTCGAGCAGTACTTC.

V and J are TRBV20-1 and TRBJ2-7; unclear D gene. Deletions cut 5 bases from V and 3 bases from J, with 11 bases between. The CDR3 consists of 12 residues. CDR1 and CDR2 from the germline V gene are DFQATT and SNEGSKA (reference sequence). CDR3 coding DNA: TGCAGTGCTTACTCCATCTACTACGAGCAGTACTTC. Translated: CSAYSIYYEQYF.

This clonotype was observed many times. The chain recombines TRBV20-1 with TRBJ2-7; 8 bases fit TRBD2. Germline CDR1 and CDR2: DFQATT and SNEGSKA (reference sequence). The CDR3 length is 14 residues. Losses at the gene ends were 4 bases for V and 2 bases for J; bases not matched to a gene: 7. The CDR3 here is CSATLGLAPYEQYF. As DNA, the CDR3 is TGCAGTGCTACTCTTGGACTAGCTCCCTACGAGCAGTACTTC.

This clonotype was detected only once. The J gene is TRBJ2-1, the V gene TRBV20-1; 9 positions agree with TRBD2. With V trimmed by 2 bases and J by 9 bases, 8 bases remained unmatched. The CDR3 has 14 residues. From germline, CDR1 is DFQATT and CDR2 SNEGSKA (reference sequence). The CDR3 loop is CSARSGRKVGEQFF. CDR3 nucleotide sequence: TGCAGTGCTAGAAGCGGGAGGAAGGTCGGTGAGCAGTTCTTC.

CDR3 in amino acids: CASSSPTWNGNEQFF. For the CDR3, the DNA is TGTGCCAGCAGTTCACCTACCTGGAACGGCAATGAGCAGTTCTTC. This rearrangement joins TRBV12-3 or TRBV12-4 to TRBJ2-1; D gene unclear. V was shortened by 4 bases and J by 6 bases, with 16 bases between the two germline ends. There are 15 residues in the CDR3.

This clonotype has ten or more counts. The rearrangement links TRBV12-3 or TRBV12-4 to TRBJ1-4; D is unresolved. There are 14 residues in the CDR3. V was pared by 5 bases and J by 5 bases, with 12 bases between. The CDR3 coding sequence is TGTGCCAGCAGTCTGACCCAGTTCAATGAAAAACTGTTTTTT. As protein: CASSLTQFNEKLFF.

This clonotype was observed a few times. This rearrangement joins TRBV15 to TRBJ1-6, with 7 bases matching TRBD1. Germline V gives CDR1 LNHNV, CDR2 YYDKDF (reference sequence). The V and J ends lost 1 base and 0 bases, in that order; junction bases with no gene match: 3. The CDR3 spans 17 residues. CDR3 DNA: TGTGCCACCAGCAGAGTGACAGGGAGCTCCTATAATTCACCCCTCCACTTT. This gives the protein CATSRVTGSSYNSPLHF. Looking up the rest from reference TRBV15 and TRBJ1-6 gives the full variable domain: DAMVIQNPRYQVTQFGKPVTLSCSQTLNHNVMYWYQQKSSQAPKLLFHYYDKDFNNEADTPDNFQSRRPNTSFCFLDIRSPGLGDTAMYLCATSRVTGSSYNSPLHFGNGTRLTVT.

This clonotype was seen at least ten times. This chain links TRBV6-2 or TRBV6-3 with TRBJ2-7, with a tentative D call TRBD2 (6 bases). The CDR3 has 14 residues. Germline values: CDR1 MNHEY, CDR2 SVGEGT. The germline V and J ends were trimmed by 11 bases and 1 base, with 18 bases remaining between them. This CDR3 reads CAHSRRDLSYEQYF. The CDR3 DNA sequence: TGTGCCCACTCTCGGCGGGACTTGTCCTACGAGCAGTACTTC.

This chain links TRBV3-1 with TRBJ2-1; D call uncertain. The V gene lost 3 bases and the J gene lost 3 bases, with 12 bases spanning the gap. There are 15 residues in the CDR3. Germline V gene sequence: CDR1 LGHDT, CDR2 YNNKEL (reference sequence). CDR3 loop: CASSHGPVYYNEQFF. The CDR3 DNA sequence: TGTGCCAGCAGCCACGGACCGGTATACTACAATGAGCAGTTCTTC.

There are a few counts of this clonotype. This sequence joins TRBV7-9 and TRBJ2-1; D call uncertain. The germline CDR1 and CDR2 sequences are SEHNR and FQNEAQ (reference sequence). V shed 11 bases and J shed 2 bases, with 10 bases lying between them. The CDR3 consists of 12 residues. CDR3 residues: CACPGPYNEQFF. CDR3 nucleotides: TGTGCCTGCCCTGGGCCCTACAATGAGCAGTTCTTC.

Here the CDR3 reads CSARDEARGGETQYF. CDR3 coding DNA: TGCAGTGCTAGAGACGAGGCCAGGGGGGGAGAGACCCAGTACTTC. V and J are TRBV20-1 and TRBJ2-5; D could derive from TRBD1 or TRBD2 (7 bases each). The CDR3 runs 15 residues. CDR1 DFQATT and CDR2 SNEGSKA come from the germline V gene (reference sequence). Trimming shortened V by 0 bases and J by 4 bases, and 15 bases separated the two germline ends.

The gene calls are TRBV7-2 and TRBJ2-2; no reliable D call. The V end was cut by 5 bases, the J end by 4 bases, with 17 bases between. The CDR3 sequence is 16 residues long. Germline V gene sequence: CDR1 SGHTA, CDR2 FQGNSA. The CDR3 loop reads CASSRFRVLGTGELFF. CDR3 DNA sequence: TGTGCCAGCAGCAGATTTAGGGTTCTGGGCACCGGGGAGCTGTTTTTT. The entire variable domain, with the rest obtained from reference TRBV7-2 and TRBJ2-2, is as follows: GAGVSQSPSNKVTEKGKDVELRCDPISGHTALYWYRQSLGQGLEFLIYFQGNSAPDKSGLPSDRFSAERTGGSVSTLTIQRTQQEDSAVYLCASSRFRVLGTGELFFGEGSRLTVL.

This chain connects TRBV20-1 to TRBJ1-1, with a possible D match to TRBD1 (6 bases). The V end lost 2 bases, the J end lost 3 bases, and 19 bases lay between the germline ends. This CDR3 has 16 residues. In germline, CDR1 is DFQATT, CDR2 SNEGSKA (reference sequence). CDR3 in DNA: TGCAGTGCTAGATATGTAGGGGGGATTAGTGACACTGAAGCTTTCTTT. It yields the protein CSARYVGGISDTEAFF.

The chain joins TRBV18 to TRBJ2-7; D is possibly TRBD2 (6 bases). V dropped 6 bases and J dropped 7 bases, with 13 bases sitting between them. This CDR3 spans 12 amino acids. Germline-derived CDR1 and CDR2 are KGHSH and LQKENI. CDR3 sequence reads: CASSFSGEEQYF. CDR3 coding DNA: TGTGCCAGCTCTTTTAGCGGTGAGGAGCAGTACTTC. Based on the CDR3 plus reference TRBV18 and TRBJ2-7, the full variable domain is NAGVMQNPRHLVRRRGQEARLRCSPMKGHSHVYWYRQLPEEGLKFMVYLQKENIIDESGMPKERFSAEFPKEGPSILRIQQVVRGDSAAYFCASSFSGEEQYFGPGTRLTVT.

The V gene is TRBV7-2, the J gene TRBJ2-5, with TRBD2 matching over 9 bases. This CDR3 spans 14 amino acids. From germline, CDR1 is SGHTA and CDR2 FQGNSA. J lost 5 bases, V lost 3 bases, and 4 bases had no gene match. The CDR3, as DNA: TGTGCCAGCAGCTTTTGGCGGGAGGGCGAGACCCAGTACTTC. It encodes CASSFWREGETQYF.

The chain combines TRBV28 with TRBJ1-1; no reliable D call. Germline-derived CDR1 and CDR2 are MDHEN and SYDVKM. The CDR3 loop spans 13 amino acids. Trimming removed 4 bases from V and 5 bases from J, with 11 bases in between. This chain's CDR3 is CASSSLRETEAFF. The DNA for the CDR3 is TGTGCCAGCAGTTCCCTCCGGGAAACTGAAGCTTTCTTT.

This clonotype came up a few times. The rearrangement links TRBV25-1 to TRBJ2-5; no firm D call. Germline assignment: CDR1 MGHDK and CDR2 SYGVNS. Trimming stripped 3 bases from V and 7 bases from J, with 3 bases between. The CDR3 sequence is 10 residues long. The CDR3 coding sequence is TGTGCCAGCAGTGATGGGACCCAGTACTTC. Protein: CASSDGTQYF.

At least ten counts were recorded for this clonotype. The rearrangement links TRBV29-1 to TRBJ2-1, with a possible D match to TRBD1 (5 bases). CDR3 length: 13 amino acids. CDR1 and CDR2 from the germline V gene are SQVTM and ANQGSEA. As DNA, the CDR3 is TGCATCCTAAGGCAGGGCCTGAACAATGAGCAGTTCTTC. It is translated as CILRQGLNNEQFF.

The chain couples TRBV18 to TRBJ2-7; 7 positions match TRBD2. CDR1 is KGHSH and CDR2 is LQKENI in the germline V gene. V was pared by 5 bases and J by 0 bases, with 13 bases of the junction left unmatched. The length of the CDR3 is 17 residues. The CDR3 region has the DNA TGTGCCAGCTCAGCCCGAAATCTAGCGGCAAGCTCCTACGAGCAGTACTTC. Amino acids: CASSARNLAASSYEQYF.

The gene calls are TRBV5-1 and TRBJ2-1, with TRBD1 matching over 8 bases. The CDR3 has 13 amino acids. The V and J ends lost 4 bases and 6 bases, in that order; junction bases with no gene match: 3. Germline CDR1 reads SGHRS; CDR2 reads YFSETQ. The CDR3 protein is CASSRTGSNEQFF. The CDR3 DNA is TGCGCCAGCAGCAGGACAGGGAGCAATGAGCAGTTCTTC.

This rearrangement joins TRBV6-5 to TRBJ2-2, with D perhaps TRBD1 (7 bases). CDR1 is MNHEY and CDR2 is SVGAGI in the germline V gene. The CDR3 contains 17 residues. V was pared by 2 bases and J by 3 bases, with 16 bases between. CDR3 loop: CASSYPQGRRDTGELFF. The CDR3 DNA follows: TGTGCCAGCAGTTACCCACAGGGGAGGAGGGACACCGGGGAGCTGTTTTTT.